Listed below are T cell receptor beta chains from one sample, sequenced in a study of graft-versus-host responses after intestinal transplantation. TCRdb's copy holds only in-frame clones and misses some; the assay was immunoSEQ multiplex PCR. This table holds roughly 40,000 clones, roughly nine tenths found once. This sample comprised PBMCs, obtained 524 days after transplant. These receptors were obtained from a human patient who received an intestinal transplant, so some T cells may come from the graft donor. Both conserved end residues are part of each CDR3. The D gene is left open where the match is weak. Expanded clones are given a class, and other clones once, few, many or no size at all.

v_call: TRBV7-9; d_call: .; j_call: TRBJ2-2; cdr3_length: 15; clone_size: .; cdr3_aa: CASSWRDTNTGELFF; cdr3_nt: TGTGCCAGCAGCTGGCGGGACACCAACACCGGGGAGCTGTTTTTT
v_call: TRBV5-1; d_call: .; j_call: TRBJ1-1; cdr3_length: 14; clone_size: .; cdr3_aa: CASSLAAANTEAFF; cdr3_nt: TGCGCCAGCAGCTTGGCTGCGGCGAACACTGAAGCTTTCTTT
v_call: TRBV2; d_call: .; j_call: TRBJ2-1; cdr3_length: 15; clone_size: once; cdr3_aa: CASSLKWQGNNEQFF; cdr3_nt: TGTGCCAGCAGTCTTAAATGGCAGGGTAACAATGAGCAGTTCTTC
v_call: TRBV6-1; d_call: TRBD1; j_call: TRBJ1-5; cdr3_length: 15; clone_size: .; cdr3_aa: CASSLGTGGNQPQHF; cdr3_nt: TGTGCCAGCAGTTTGGGGACAGGGGGCAATCAGCCCCAGCATTTT
v_call: TRBV7-9; d_call: TRBD1; j_call: TRBJ2-5; cdr3_length: 15; clone_size: .; cdr3_aa: CASSIRDRRQETQYF; cdr3_nt: TGTGCCAGCAGCATCCGGGACAGGCGTCAAGAGACCCAGTACTTC
v_call: TRBV4-1; d_call: TRBD2; j_call: TRBJ2-7; cdr3_length: 16; clone_size: .; cdr3_aa: CASSQDSRGGPHEQYF; cdr3_nt: TGCGCCAGCAGCCAAGATAGTAGGGGAGGGCCCCACGAGCAGTACTTC
v_call: TRBV7-6; d_call: .; j_call: TRBJ1-5; cdr3_length: 15; clone_size: once; cdr3_aa: CASSLSGAGNQPQHF; cdr3_nt: TGTGCCAGCAGCTTATCCGGGGCAGGCAATCAGCCCCAGCATTTT
v_call: TRBV27; d_call: .; j_call: TRBJ2-7; cdr3_length: 14; clone_size: .; cdr3_aa: CASSLGNKGDEQYF; cdr3_nt: TGTGCCAGCAGTTTGGGGAACAAAGGGGACGAGCAGTACTTC
v_call: TRBV4-2; d_call: .; j_call: TRBJ1-1; cdr3_length: 14; clone_size: once; cdr3_aa: CASSQGGANTEAFF; cdr3_nt: TGTGCCAGCAGCCAAGGGGGAGCGAACACTGAAGCTTTCTTT
v_call: TRBV5-6; d_call: .; j_call: TRBJ1-2; cdr3_length: 11; clone_size: .; cdr3_aa: CASSLASGYTF; cdr3_nt: TGTGCCAGCAGCTTGGCCAGCGGCTACACCTTC
v_call: TRBV7-9; d_call: .; j_call: TRBJ1-1; cdr3_length: 13; clone_size: few; cdr3_aa: CASSSGIDTEAFF; cdr3_nt: TGTGCCAGCAGCTCAGGGATCGACACTGAAGCTTTCTTT
v_call: TRBV10-3; d_call: TRBD1; j_call: TRBJ2-5; cdr3_length: 16; clone_size: .; cdr3_aa: CAISARDRGRQETQYF; cdr3_nt: TGTGCCATCAGTGCCCGGGACAGGGGGCGTCAAGAGACCCAGTACTTC
v_call: TRBV4-1; d_call: TRBD1; j_call: TRBJ2-1; cdr3_length: 18; clone_size: .; cdr3_aa: CASSRSGTGGRGDNEQFF; cdr3_nt: TGCGCCAGCAGCAGGTCCGGGACAGGGGGCCGAGGGGACAATGAGCAGTTCTTC
v_call: TRBV4-1; d_call: .; j_call: TRBJ2-5; cdr3_length: 18; clone_size: .; cdr3_aa: CASSQDPGGPPGQETQYF; cdr3_nt: TGCGCCAGCAGCCAAGATCCTGGGGGCCCTCCGGGGCAAGAGACCCAGTACTTC
v_call: TRBV28; d_call: .; j_call: TRBJ2-7; cdr3_length: 13; clone_size: .; cdr3_aa: CASSLSRAYEQYF; cdr3_nt: TGTGCCAGCAGTTTATCTCGCGCCTACGAGCAGTACTTC